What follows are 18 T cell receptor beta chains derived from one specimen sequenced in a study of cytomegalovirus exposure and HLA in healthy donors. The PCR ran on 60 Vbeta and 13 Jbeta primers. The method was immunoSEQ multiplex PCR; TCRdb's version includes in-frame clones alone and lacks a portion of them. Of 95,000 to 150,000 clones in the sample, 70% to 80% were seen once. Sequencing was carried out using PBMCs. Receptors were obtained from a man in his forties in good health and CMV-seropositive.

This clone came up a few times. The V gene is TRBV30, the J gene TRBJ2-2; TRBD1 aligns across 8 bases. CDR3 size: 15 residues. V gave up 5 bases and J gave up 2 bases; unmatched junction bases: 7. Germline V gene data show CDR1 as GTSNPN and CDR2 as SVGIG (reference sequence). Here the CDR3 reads CAWWGAGGNTGELFF. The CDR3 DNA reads TGTGCCTGGTGGGGGGCAGGGGGCAACACCGGGGAGCTGTTTTTT.

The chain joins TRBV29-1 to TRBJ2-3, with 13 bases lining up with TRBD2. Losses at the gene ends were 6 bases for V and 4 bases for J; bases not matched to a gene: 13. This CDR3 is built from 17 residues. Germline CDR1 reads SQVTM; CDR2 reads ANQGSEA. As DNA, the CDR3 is TGCAGCGTCCCCGCAGAGTGGACTAGCGGGAGCCCAGATACGCAGTATTTT. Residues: CSVPAEWTSGSPDTQYF.

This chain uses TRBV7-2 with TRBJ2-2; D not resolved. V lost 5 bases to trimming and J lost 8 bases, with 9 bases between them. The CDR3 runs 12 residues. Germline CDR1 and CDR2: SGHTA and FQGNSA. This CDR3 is CASSVTWGELFF. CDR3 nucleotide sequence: TGTGCCAGCAGCGTAACATGGGGGGAGCTGTTTTTT. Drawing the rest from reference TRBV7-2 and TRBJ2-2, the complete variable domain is GAGVSQSPSNKVTEKGKDVELRCDPISGHTALYWYRQSLGQGLEFLIYFQGNSAPDKSGLPSDRFSAERTGGSVSTLTIQRTQQEDSAVYLCASSVTWGELFFGEGSRLTVL.

For the CDR3, the DNA is TGTGCCAGCAGCTTAAATCCGGGACAGGGGGCTTATGGCTACACCTTC. It specifies CASSLNPGQGAYGYTF. The chain links TRBV5-4 to TRBJ1-2, with 12 bases fitting TRBD1. CDR1 and CDR2 from the germline V gene are SGHNT and YYREEE (reference sequence). The CDR3 has 16 residues. V lost 2 bases, J lost 5 bases, and 7 bases stayed unmatched.

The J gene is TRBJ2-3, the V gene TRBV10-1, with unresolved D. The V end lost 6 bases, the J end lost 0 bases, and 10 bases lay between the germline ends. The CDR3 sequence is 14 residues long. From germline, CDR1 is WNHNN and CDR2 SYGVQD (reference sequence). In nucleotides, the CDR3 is TGCGCCAGCAGCCTGACAATTAGCACAGATACGCAGTATTTT. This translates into CASSLTISTDTQYF.

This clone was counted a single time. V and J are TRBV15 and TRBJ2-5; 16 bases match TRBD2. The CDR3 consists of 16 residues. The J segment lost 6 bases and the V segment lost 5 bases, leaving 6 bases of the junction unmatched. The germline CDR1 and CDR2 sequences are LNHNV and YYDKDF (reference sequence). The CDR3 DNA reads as TGTGCCACCAGCGCGGGACTAGCGGGAGGGGATCAGACCCAGTACTTC. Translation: CATSAGLAGGDQTQYF.

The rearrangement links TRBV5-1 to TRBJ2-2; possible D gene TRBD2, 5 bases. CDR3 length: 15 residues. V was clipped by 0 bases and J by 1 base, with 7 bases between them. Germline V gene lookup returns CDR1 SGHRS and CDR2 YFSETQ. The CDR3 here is CASSLAGLNTGELFF. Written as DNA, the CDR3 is TGCGCCAGCAGCTTGGCCGGACTGAACACCGGGGAGCTGTTTTTT.

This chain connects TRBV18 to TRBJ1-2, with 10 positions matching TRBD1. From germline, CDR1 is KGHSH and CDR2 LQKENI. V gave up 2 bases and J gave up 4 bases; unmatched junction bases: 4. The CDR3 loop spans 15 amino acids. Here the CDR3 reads CASSPERDRGYGYTF. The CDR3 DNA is TGTGCCAGCTCACCAGAACGGGACAGGGGCTATGGCTACACCTTC.

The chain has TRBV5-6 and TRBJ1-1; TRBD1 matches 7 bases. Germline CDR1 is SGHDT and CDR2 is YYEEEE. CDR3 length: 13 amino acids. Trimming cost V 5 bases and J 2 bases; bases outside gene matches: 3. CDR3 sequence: CASRWTGNTEAFF. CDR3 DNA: TGTGCCAGCAGATGGACAGGAAACACTGAAGCTTTCTTT.

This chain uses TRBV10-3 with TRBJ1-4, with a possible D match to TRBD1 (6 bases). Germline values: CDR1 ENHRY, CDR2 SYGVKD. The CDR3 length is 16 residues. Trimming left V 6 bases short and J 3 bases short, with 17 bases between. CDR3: CAISPGEAGANEKLFF. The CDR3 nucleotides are TGTGCCATCAGCCCAGGGGAGGCGGGGGCTAATGAAAAACTGTTTTTT.

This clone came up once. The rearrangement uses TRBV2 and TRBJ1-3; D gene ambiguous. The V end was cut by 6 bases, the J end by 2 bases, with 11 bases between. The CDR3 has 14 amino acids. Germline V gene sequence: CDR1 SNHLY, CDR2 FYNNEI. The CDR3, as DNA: TGTGCCAGCAGCATAACCGCGCCTGGAAACACCATATATTTT. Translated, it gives CASSITAPGNTIYF.

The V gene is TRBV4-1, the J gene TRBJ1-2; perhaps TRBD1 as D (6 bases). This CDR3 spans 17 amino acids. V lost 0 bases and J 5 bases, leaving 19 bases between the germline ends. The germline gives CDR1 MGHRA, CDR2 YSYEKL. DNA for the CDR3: TGCGCCAGCAGCCAAGAAACCTCAGGGGCAGCCACTTATGGCTACACCTTC. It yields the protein CASSQETSGAATYGYTF.

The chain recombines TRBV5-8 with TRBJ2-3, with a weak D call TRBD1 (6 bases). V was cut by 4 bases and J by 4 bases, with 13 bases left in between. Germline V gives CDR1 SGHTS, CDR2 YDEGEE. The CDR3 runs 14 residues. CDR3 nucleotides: TGTGCCAGCAGCGCGCGATCAGGGGCAGATACGCAGTATTTT. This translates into CASSARSGADTQYF.

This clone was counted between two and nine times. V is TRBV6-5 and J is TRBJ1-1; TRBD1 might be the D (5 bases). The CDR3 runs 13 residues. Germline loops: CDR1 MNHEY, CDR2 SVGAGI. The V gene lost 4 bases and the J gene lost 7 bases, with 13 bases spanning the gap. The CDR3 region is CASSSPPGGEAFF. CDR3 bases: TGTGCCAGCAGTTCCCCCCCCGGGGGTGAAGCTTTCTTT.

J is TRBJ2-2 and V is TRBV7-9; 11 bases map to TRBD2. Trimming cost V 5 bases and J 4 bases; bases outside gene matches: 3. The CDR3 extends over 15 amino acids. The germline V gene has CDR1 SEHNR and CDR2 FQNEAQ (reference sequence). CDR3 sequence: CASSRSGRGTGELFF. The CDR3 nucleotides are TGTGCCAGCAGCCGTAGCGGGAGGGGCACCGGGGAGCTGTTTTTT.

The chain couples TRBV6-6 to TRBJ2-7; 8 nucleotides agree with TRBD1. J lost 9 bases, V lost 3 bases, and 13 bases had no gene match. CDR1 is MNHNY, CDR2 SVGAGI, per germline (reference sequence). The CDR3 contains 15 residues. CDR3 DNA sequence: TGTGCCAGCAGTTATGGAGACAGGGGAGTTGGAGGGCAGTACTTC. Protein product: CASSYGDRGVGGQYF.

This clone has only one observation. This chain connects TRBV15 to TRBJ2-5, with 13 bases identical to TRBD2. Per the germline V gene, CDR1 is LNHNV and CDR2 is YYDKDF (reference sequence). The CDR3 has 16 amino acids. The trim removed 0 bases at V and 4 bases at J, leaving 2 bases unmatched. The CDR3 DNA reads TGTGCCACCAGCAGAGAACTAGCGGGAGGGTTAGAGACCCAGTACTTC. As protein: CATSRELAGGLETQYF. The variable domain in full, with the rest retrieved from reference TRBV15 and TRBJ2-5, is DAMVIQNPRYQVTQFGKPVTLSCSQTLNHNVMYWYQQKSSQAPKLLFHYYDKDFNNEADTPDNFQSRRPNTSFCFLDIRSPGLGDTAMYLCATSRELAGGLETQYFGPGTRLLVL.

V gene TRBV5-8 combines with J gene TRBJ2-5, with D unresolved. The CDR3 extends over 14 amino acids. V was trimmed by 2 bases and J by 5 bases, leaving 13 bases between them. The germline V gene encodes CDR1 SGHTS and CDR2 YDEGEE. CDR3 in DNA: TGTGCCAGCAGCTTTGGATCCAGGTTGGAGACCCAGTACTTC. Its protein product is CASSFGSRLETQYF.